Here is one T cell receptor (beta chain) with its context. Its antigen is still unknown. Base qualities are not provided; no much larger clone lies one nucleotide away. The CDR3 spans 15 residues, from the cysteine through the phenylalanine. Only CDR3 DNA remains: 45 bases, in frame from the first base. V and J lose 4 bases and 2 bases, and a span of 14 bases separates them. Via the germline V gene, CDR1 is MGHDK and CDR2 SYGVNS. The data were taken from a study of T cells after yellow fever vaccination (dated by TCRdb to between 2019 and 2020). With regard to the full study: The SMART-Seq v4 Ultra Low Input RNA kit was used to prepare libraries from fractions with low cell numbers. To track T-cell clones before and after primary and booster YFV17D yellow fever vaccination, bulk TCR alpha and beta repertoires were sequenced longitudinally. Two healthy male donors, one aged 18 to 30 and one aged 30 to 39 years, were included in the cohort. Blood was collected at multiple timepoints before and after primary and secondary immunization, and bulk PBMC replicates and cell subsets were isolated. Overall results and qualifications from the work: Compared with the primary T-cell response, the secondary T-cell response was weaker but faster, peaking on day 5 rather than day 15. Only a couple of donors were included in the study, so the extent to which the findings can be generalized is limited. A small fraction of clonotypes appeared in both the CD4 and CD8 compartments, likely as a result of convergent recombination. Because abundant contaminating clonotypes from the bulk population could be contained in FACS-sorted repertoires, computational filtering was required. After the booster, most of the clones that had expanded following primary vaccination were detected again (just under 97% of CD4 and 80% to 90% of CD8), which suggests that memory was broadly maintained.

This specimen's treatment or condition label, per the study, means: live attenuated yellow fever vaccine strain. Two biological replicates of bulk PBMCs were collected at each blood-draw timepoint. A standard Ficoll-Paque protocol was used to isolate PBMCs from peripheral blood. TriZol was used to extract RNA from bulk PBMCs, CD4 and CD8 fractions, and dextramer-positive and dextramer-negative fractions. TCR cDNA was synthesized by 5'RACE template switching, through which a universal primer site and unique molecular identifiers were introduced. Priming for cDNA synthesis came from both the TCR alpha and TCR beta constant segments. Two PCR steps were used to amplify libraries, with sample barcodes and sequencing adapters being added in the second step. Sequencing of libraries was done on Illumina HiSeq 2500 (2x100 bp) or NovaSeq (2x150 bp). The authors' analysis ran thus. Reads were demultiplexed and collapsed into UMI consensus sequences with MIGEC, and V(D)J alignment was performed with MiXCR. Clonotypes responding to the vaccine were identified with edgeR on replicate PBMC samples, with the criteria of FDR below 0.01 and a log2 fold change above 5 up to day 15. Bulk clonotypes were assigned CD4 or CD8 identity according to which sequenced CD4 or CD8 repertoire held them at higher abundance. The raw public data were reprocessed by TCRdb itself: fastp quality trimming at Q25, MiXCR clonotype calling, in-frame beta chains only. CDR3 protein sequences are deduplicated, and each keeps its most common genes and DNA. TCRdb's processing, not the authors', yielded these V and J calls. This sample is represented by hundreds of thousands of distinct CDR3 sequences; more than 9% of them were singletons. The ten top clones hold about 15% of the sample.

Recombination linked TRBV25-1 to TRBJ1-2, and possibly TRBD1, on 6 matching bases. The sample consisted of PBMCs, taken on the day of the yellow fever booster vaccination. The sequence was obtained from a man under 40 who received the YFV17D yellow fever vaccine. The CDR3 in this case is CASSAPQGANYGYTF. In nucleotide form, the sequence is TGTGCCAGCAGTGCTCCACAGGGTGCAAACTATGGCTACACCTTC.